Sequencing of this TCR beta chain was carried out in a study of HIV-infected patients and healthy controls (dated by TCRdb to between 2014 and 2016). Regarding the complete study: CD4 counts were modestly but significantly increased in about 85% of the 16 patients after three months of therapy, but they remained below normal ranges. Viral load fell below detection in most of the 16 patients by the second bleed and in all patients following a further year of therapy. No consistent shift in CD8 counts was seen during early therapy, whereas a slight rise was seen in the CD4:CD8 ratio. Overall T-cell lymphocytopenia was not observed in the patients, and no significant difference from controls was found in total CDR3 counts per chain. The study asked whether deep sequencing of the TCR repertoire from small blood samples of HIV patients could detect immune perturbation and reconstitution.

Broader findings and caveats from the paper: Donor HLA types were not determined in the study. Differing numbers of distinct sequences in patients and controls hindered comparison, and size-matching assigned excessive weight to rare events in the HIV-infected data. Processing included only sixteen HIV-infected individuals, and this was regarded by the authors as a major limit on how widely the findings apply. HIV-infected repertoires showed significantly elevated mean Gini indices relative to controls, which possibly reflects oligoclonality. More CDR3s were shared between individuals among healthy controls than among HIV+ patients, as measured by Jaccard index and by the count of highly shared sequences. During therapy, a significant decrease in frequency was seen for HIV-associated CDR3s, whereas no significant change was found for CMV-associated CDR3s, although most of them became more frequent. In HIV-infected patients, the apparent post-therapy recovery of the Gini index was not replicated in size-matched repertoire data. The pairing of alpha and beta chains was not determined in the samples. The dynamics of distinct T-cell subpopulations could not be separated, and sequencing depth was restricted, because whole blood was used. MAIT cell alpha-chain CDR3s were present at high frequency in healthy controls but severely depleted in HIV+ repertoires. Mean usage differed significantly between HIV-infected patients and controls for eight alpha and eight beta V genes. Compared with untreated HIV+ repertoires, healthy control repertoires had roughly threefold more distinct CDR3s and a higher Shannon diversity. The observed differences in diversity were not explained by the slight differences in age and sex profiles between the study cohorts.

This clonotype was counted many times. It has no known antigen specificity. No clone much larger than this one lies a single base away; base qualities are absent. The CDR3 goes from the cysteine to the phenylalanine over 16 residues. This entry keeps only the CDR3 DNA: 48 bases, framed from base 1. The trim is 0 bases for V and 1 base for J, with a gap of 13 bases between the germline ends. According to the germline V gene (reference sequence), CDR1 reads GTSNPN and CDR2 reads SVGIG. Whole blood was used without cell fractionation, so the repertoire reflected all unsorted peripheral T cells. For RNA extraction, 2.5 to 3 ml of peripheral blood was drawn into Tempus tubes. The study enrolled HIV-infected adults who had not yet received antiretroviral therapy and were about to begin treatment, and it processed the first sixteen eligible patients. Treatment interruptions were among the grounds for excluding patients from enrollment, as were febrile or AIDS-related illness, tumors, hepatitis B or C coinfection, immunomodulatory therapy and recent vaccination. Residual genomic DNA was removed with the TURBO-DNase kit and globin mRNA was depleted with GLOBINclear. Just before antiretroviral therapy was started, pretreatment blood was collected from HIV-infected patients.

Using SuperScript III with primers targeting the alpha and beta constant regions, 400 to 550 ng of RNA was reverse transcribed. Alpha and beta chain libraries were generated separately via chain-specific third strand synthesis with multiplexing indices. In the protocol, all rearrangements within a chain were amplified with a single primer pair so that primer bias was avoided, and molecular barcodes were added to each cDNA molecule. T4 RNA Ligase 1 joined purified cDNA to a 5' RACE adapter that carried a random hexamer and the SP2 sequencing primer site. With slow temperature ramps used to favor optimal annealing, second strand synthesis was primed from the SP2 site with Phusion polymerase. Two random hexamer sequences, both added before amplification and joined together, made up the 12-nucleotide barcode of each molecule. P5 and P7 adapter elements plus a second index were added in a short first PCR, which was followed by a roughly 25-cycle amplification PCR with P5s and P7 primers. Libraries received approximately 30 PCR cycles in total, were quantified on a Qubit, sized on a Bioanalyzer, and diluted to 4 nM. Sequencing of the normalized libraries was done on an Illumina MiSeq using 2 x 250 paired-end kits. MinElute columns were the means by which the reverse transcription reactions were cleaned up, and the reactions were eluted into around 10 ul Tris-Cl. Adapter ligations ran for around 20 hours at 16 degrees C and were afterwards cleaned with AMPure XP beads at a 1:1 ratio. Concerning the study's data processing: Demultiplexed FASTQ files were processed with a modified Decombinator that output V, J, insert and barcode information. Any sequence that shared a barcode yet differed from the dominant sequence was discarded as an error, and the number of original cDNA molecules was estimated by counting barcodes clustered at Levenshtein distance 3. Downstream analyses used R packages ineq, vegan, igraph and RCytoscape, with IMGT nomenclature and CDR3 definitions. V gene usage was calculated across distinct sequences, with every TCR tallied a single time to avoid skew from clonal expansion. Within a donor, similarity networks joined unique CDR3 amino acid sequences in every case where two of them were separated by a single Levenshtein edit. Published HIV-specific CDR3s (around 100 alpha, approximately 700 beta) and CMV-specific CDR3s (13 alpha, a few hundred beta) were assembled and queried against the repertoires. Random subsampling to size-matched repertoires showed patients' decreased diversity was not caused by their lower sequence numbers. Starting from the raw public reads, TCRdb applied fastp trimming at Q25, assembled clones with MiXCR and retained in-frame beta chains. Each entry is one CDR3 protein sequence, shown with its most common DNA and genes. The V and J calls shown here were made by TCRdb, not taken from the authors' results. This sample has about 7,600 distinct CDR3 sequences in its table, and about a tenth of those were observed once. The top ten hold about 20% of the sample.

This specimen consisted of blood, obtained before antiretroviral therapy. The TCR was taken from an adult with HIV infection. The chain uses TRBV30 and TRBJ2-4; the D gene assignment is ambiguous. The nucleotide sequence is given as TGTGCCTGGAGTGTAGCGAGAACCGCGGCCAAAAACATTCAGTACTTC. This is translated as CAWSVARTAAKNIQYF.